The entry that follows covers one T cell receptor beta chain sequence. This clone was counted a single time. Its recognized antigen is unknown. Base qualities are not at hand, and no much larger clone is one base apart. The data were taken from a study of T cell responses to AZD1222 COVID-19 vaccine (dated by TCRdb to the early 2020s). The study in broad terms: AZD1222 recipients with second doses at about 4 weeks or about 12 weeks were pooled, because spike-specific TCR depth and breadth did not differ between schedules. TCR sequencing was performed for roughly 250 trial participants, of whom about 200 were given two doses of AZD1222 and around 26 were given two doses of MenACWY control vaccine. Trial participants were enrolled by age into 18-55, 56-69 and 70-plus year subgroups, with approximately 150, 30 and 60 TCR-sequenced participants respectively.

Per the publication, the time point label means: baseline before first vaccination. The vaccinee samples were drawn from two UK trials, COV001 and COV002, one of which was a single-blind randomized controlled phase 2/3 trial testing AZD1222 (ChAdOx1 nCoV-19) in healthy adults. For TCRbeta chain sequencing, PBMC samples were collected from trial participants at day 0 and at day 28 after the second dose. What the authors observed across the whole study: Spike-specific TCR breadth and depth rose significantly after two AZD1222 doses compared with day 0 and with MenACWY recipients. Reportedly, close to half of the unique spike-specific TCRs recognized epitopes lying outside the regions that are mutated in the B.1.351 and B.1.1.7 variants. In the small 56-69-year group, the increase in depth fell short of significance, most likely because of low power. Most participants were white British and females outnumbered males, and the authors suggested that clonal diversity may have been underestimated. Conclusions about previously exposed vaccinees are limited, since just a handful of AZD1222 recipients were seropositive for SARS-CoV-2 at baseline. Because no samples from the day 14 peak response were available, repertoires could be characterized only after the peak T cell response. Vaccine-associated CD4 TCRs spanned the whole spike protein, with dominant responses in regions 160-218 and 743-854.

The CDR3 regions of human TCRbeta chains were subjected to immunosequencing. Regarding the original processing steps: Repertoire TCRs were matched against a reference library of SARS-CoV-2-specific TCRs generated with the MIRA antigen-specificity platform. Breadth was defined as the fraction of unique TCRs that were SARS-CoV-2-associated. Depth was defined as the fraction of total T cells that were SARS-CoV-2-associated. Using the MIRA data, each spike-specific TCR was mapped to the spike region that the TCR reacts to and placed in a CD4 or CD8 class. Log10-transformed breadth and depth values were compared by one-way ANOVA with Sidak's multiple comparisons tests. In TCRdb, the immuneACCESS table is reduced to in-frame sequences with V and J assigned. These tables do not hold every clone; where another copy was compared, an unresolved V gene accounts for under half, and the others remain unexplained. Clone size and V and J calls were adopted from that table, with D and trimming inferred from the DNA. The sample profile shows 90,000 to 150,000 clones; roughly 90% of them were found once. About 3.5% of the sample lies in the top ten.

From its cysteine to its phenylalanine, the CDR3 spans 18 amino acids. Left in the record is the CDR3 DNA by itself, 54 bases read in frame from the first base. V lost 7 bases and J lost 1 base; the stretch between them is 25 bases long. CDR1 ENHRY and CDR2 SYGVKD are derived from the germline V gene. Here the chain combines TRBV10-3 and TRBJ1-1; no D segment can be confidently identified. The source of this sequence is an adult in good health. Specimen: peripheral blood, collected on day 0 of AZD1222 vaccination. Read as DNA, the sequence is TGTGCCATCAAGAGGGATGTGAAGAATAATTGGTGGAACACTGAAGCTTTCTTT. Translated, this gives CAIKRDVKNNWWNTEAFF.